The T cell receptor delta chain under discussion was sequenced for a study of delta chains in infants with herpesvirus infections. Study-level results: The public clonotype appeared only at the first post-infection time point. The public clonotype might exist undetected in CMV-uninfected infants.

In this sample, this clone is large. Its antigen remains unknown. Reverse transcription of PBMC RNA used primers specific for the gamma and delta chains. TCRdb re-processed the RT-PCR reads using CATT. The sample gives 250 to 300 delta-chain clones, 36% of which show up once; over 25% is in the top ten. Specimen: peripheral blood, collected at time point 1 of longitudinal follow-up. The sequence was collected from a human donor who was a Ugandan infant, either HIV-exposed or HIV-unexposed (not recorded which).

The CDR3 nucleotides read TGTGCTCTTGGGGAAGAGAGGTCCCGTGCGTACTGGGGGATACGGGTATACACCGATAAACTCATCTTT. Translating gives CALGEERSRAYWGIRVYTDKLIF. The V and J genes are TRDV1 and TRDJ1, with 13 positions matching TRDD3. The CDR3 is 23 residues long. Germline V gene lookup returns CDR1 TSWWSYY and CDR2 QGS. The V segment lost 2 bases and the J segment 0 bases; nucleotides outside the gene matches: 21.